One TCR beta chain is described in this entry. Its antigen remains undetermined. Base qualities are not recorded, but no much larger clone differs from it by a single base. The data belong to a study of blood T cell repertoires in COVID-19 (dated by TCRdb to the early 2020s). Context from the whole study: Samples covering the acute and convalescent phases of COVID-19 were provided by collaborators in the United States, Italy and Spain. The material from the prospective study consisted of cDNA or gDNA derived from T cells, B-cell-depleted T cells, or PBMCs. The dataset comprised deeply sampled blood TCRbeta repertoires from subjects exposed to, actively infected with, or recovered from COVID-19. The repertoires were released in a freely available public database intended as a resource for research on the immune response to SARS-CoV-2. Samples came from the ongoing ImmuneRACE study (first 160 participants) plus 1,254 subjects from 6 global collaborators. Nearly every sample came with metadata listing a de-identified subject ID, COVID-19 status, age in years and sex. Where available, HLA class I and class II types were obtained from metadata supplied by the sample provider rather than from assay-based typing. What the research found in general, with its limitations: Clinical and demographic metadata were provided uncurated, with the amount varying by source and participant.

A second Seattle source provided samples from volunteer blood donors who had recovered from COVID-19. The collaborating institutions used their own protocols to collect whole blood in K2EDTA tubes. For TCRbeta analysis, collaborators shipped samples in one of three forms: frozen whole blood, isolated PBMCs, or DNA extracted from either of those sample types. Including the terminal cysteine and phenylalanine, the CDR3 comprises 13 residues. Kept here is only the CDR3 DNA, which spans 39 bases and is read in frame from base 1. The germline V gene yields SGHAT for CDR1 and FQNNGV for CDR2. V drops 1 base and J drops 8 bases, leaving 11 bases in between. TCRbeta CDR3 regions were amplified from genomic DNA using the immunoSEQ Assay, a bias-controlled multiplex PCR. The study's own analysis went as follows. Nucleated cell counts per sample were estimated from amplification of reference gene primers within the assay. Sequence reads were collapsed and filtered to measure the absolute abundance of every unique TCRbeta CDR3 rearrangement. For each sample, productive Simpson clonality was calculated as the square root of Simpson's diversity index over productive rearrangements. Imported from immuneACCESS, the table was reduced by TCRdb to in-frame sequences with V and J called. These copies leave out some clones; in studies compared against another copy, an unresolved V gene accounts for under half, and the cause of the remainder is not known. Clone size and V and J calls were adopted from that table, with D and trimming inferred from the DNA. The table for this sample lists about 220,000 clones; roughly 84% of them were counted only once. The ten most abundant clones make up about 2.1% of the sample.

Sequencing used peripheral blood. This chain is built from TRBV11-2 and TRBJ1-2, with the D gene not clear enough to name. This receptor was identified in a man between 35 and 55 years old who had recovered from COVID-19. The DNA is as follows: TGTGCCAGCAGCTTAGGCCCAGCCGGGGGCTACACCTTC. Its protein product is CASSLGPAGGYTF.